This TCR beta chain was documented in a study of T cell changes during pregnancy in multiple sclerosis. The protocol was immunoSEQ multiplex PCR, while the TCRdb copy is restricted to in-frame clones and leaves out a portion. Among around 33,000 clones, roughly 89% were seen once, and the ten largest hold 6% to 9%. The V gene's germline CDR1 is SGDLS and CDR2 YYNGEE. The V end lost 3 bases, the J end lost 0 bases, and 10 bases lay between the germline ends. The CDR3 runs 15 residues. The chain uses TRBV9 and TRBJ2-1, with D maybe TRBD1 (6 bases). This receptor was taken from a female donor with multiple sclerosis, enrolled in a pregnancy study. Sequenced here: CD8+ T cells from peripheral blood mononuclear cells, sampled before pregnancy. Written as DNA, the CDR3 is TGTGCCAGCAGCGGGACAGCGAGCTCCTACAATGAGCAGTTCTTC. Its translation: CASSGTASSYNEQFF.